The 15 T cell receptor beta chains below come from one sample, sequenced in a study of blood T cell repertoires in COVID-19. Here immunoSEQ multiplex PCR was the method, and the copy in TCRdb shows in-frame clones only, minus some. Among more than 85,000 clones, more than 65% were seen once, and the ten largest hold over 3.5%. Source material: peripheral blood. The receptors derive from a woman at least 80 years old with acute or convalescent COVID-19.

The V gene is TRBV6-5, the J gene TRBJ2-7; 10 bases align to TRBD1. After removal of 4 bases from V and 4 bases from J, the junction contained 7 bases not matched to a gene. The CDR3 has 15 amino acids. Germline V CDR1 and CDR2: MNHEY, SVGAGI. Here the CDR3 reads CASSSTGTGEYEQYF. CDR3 nucleotide sequence: TGTGCCAGCAGTTCAACCGGGACAGGGGAGTACGAGCAGTACTTC.

The chain carries TRBV5-5 and TRBJ2-3, with 7 positions matching TRBD2. The germline V gene encodes CDR1 SGHKS and CDR2 YYEKEE (reference sequence). The CDR3 loop spans 15 amino acids. V shed 1 base, J shed 1 base, and the junction held 3 bases outside the gene matches. The DNA of the CDR3 is TGTGCCAGCAGCTTGTCGGGGGGACGCACAGATACGCAGTATTTT. This sequence encodes CASSLSGGRTDTQYF.

A few counts support this clone. J is TRBJ1-1 and V is TRBV5-5; D remains unclear. Per germline, CDR1 SGHKS and CDR2 YYEKEE (reference sequence). There are 16 residues in the CDR3. V was shortened by 0 bases and J by 1 base, with 13 bases between the two germline ends. The CDR3 region is CASSLGPPVSNTEAFF. The CDR3 DNA reads as TGTGCCAGCAGCTTGGGGCCACCTGTATCGAACACTGAAGCTTTCTTT.

The chain couples TRBV5-1 to TRBJ1-5; D is unresolved. CDR3 length: 14 amino acids. CDR1 SGHRS and CDR2 YFSETQ come from the germline V gene. Trimming pared 0 bases from V and 3 bases from J, leaving 7 bases between. Here the CDR3 DNA reads TGCGCCAGCAGCTTGGACAGTGCCAATCAGCCCCAGCATTTT. Translated, it gives CASSLDSANQPQHF.

The CDR3 DNA is TGTGCCAGCAGTGACATGGGAGGAGGGAGTTTTTCGTACTTC. Translated: CASSDMGGGSFSYF. This sequence joins TRBV6-1 and TRBJ2-7; the D gene is possibly TRBD2 (6 bases). Per the germline V gene, CDR1 is MNHNS and CDR2 is SASEGT. V was cut by 3 bases and J by 12 bases, with 21 bases left in between. The CDR3 has 14 amino acids.

J is TRBJ2-2 and V is TRBV18; 12 positions match TRBD2. The CDR3 covers 17 residues. Germline V gives CDR1 KGHSH, CDR2 LQKENI. V lost 1 base and J lost 6; bases outside the gene matches: 6. The CDR3 here is CASSPRSGTSGSGELFF. Written as DNA, the CDR3 is TGTGCCAGCTCACCACGTTCCGGGACTAGCGGGTCCGGGGAGCTGTTTTTT.

A word on this clone: The junction departs from germline at one end; a sequencing error may be responsible. This chain joins TRBV4-3 and TRBJ1-2; 7 bases are a match to TRBD1. This CDR3 has 15 residues. Germline CDR1 reads LGHNA; CDR2 reads YSLEER. CDR3 nucleotides: TGCGCCAGCAGCCAAGAATTCGGCGGCAGGGGGGTAGGGGTCTTC. As protein: CASSQEFGGRGVGVF.

The table lists this clone with a few counts. This chain links TRBV9 with TRBJ1-1; a possible D gene is TRBD1 (6 bases). With 3 bases removed from V and 0 bases from J, the gap between germline ends came to 18 bases. Germline CDR1 reads SGDLS; CDR2 reads YYNGEE. CDR3 length: 17 residues. The CDR3 here is CASSEAQGSYMNTEAFF. The CDR3 DNA is TGTGCCAGCAGCGAGGCCCAGGGGTCGTATATGAACACTGAAGCTTTCTTT.

This clone came up a few times. This rearrangement joins TRBV19 to TRBJ1-5; D not resolved. This CDR3 comprises 13 residues. Germline CDR1 LNHDA, CDR2 SQIVND (reference sequence). With 8 bases removed from V and 7 bases from J, the gap between germline ends came to 15 bases. The CDR3, as DNA: TGTGCCAGTCTTTTGGACCCGGGGCAGCCCCAGCATTTT. Its translation: CASLLDPGQPQHF.

The chain has TRBV7-8 and TRBJ2-5; 11 positions agree with TRBD1. The CDR3 has 18 residues. The germline V gene has CDR1 SGHVS and CDR2 FQNEAQ. J lost 9 bases, V lost 2 bases, and 17 bases had no gene match. The CDR3 nucleotides read TGTGCCAGCAGCTTAATAATGTCCGGGACAGGGGGTTCGGGTCCCCAGTACTTC. Amino acids: CASSLIMSGTGGSGPQYF.

The chain joins TRBV11-2 to TRBJ2-5; a possible D gene is TRBD1 (6 bases). The germline gives CDR1 SGHAT, CDR2 FQNNGV. This CDR3 is built from 13 residues. Trimming removed 1 base at V and 3 bases at J, with 6 bases between. The CDR3 nucleotides are TGTGCCAGCAGCTTAGGGGACAAAGAGACCCAGTACTTC. Translated: CASSLGDKETQYF.

The chain recombines TRBV18 with TRBJ2-3; TRBD2 is a possible D gene (5 bases). Trimming left V 0 bases short and J 4 bases short, with 11 bases between. The CDR3 covers 15 residues. Germline-derived CDR1 and CDR2 are KGHSH and LQKENI. CDR3 protein: CASSPPLAGADTQYF. The CDR3 nucleotides are TGTGCCAGCTCACCACCGTTAGCCGGGGCAGATACGCAGTATTTT.

The chain joins TRBV7-2 to TRBJ2-5, with TRBD1 as a possible D gene (6 bases). The CDR3 is made up of 16 amino acids. With 1 base removed from V and 4 bases from J, the gap between germline ends came to 16 bases. In germline, CDR1 is SGHTA, CDR2 FQGNSA. CDR3 in amino acids: CASSLDSSNRVETQYF. CDR3 sequence (DNA): TGTGCCAGCAGCTTAGATTCGAGTAACAGGGTAGAGACCCAGTACTTC.

The V and J genes are TRBV7-6 and TRBJ2-1; 9 bases are shared with TRBD2. The CDR3 runs 16 residues. Trimming took 5 bases from V and 6 from J; bases not matched to a gene: 11. Germline lookup yields CDR1 SGHVS and CDR2 FNYEAQ. CDR3 loop: CASSQEEAGGVNEQFF. The DNA for the CDR3 is TGTGCCAGCAGCCAGGAGGAGGCGGGAGGGGTCAATGAGCAGTTCTTC.

V usage is TRBV10-1 and J usage is TRBJ2-1; 10 nucleotides match TRBD2. The CDR3 consists of 15 residues. Germline lookup yields CDR1 WNHNN and CDR2 SYGVQD (reference sequence). V gave up 5 bases and J gave up 7 bases; unmatched junction bases: 8. The DNA for the CDR3 is TGCGCCAGCAGTCTCACTAGCGGGACTACAAATGAGCAGTTCTTC. Amino acids: CASSLTSGTTNEQFF.